This is a list of T cell receptor beta chains from one sample in a study of cytomegalovirus exposure and HLA in healthy donors. TCRdb keeps only in-frame clones here, not all; method: immunoSEQ multiplex PCR. Of 130,000 to 150,000 clones listed, over 80% are singletons. What was sequenced was PBMCs. Receptors originate from a woman aged 30 to 39 in good health and CMV-seropositive. CDR3s include the opening cysteine and the closing phenylalanine or tryptophan. A D gene is named only where the DNA matches it firmly. The size field is filled for only some rows; it gives once, few, many or a size class.

V: TRBV6-1
D: .
J: TRBJ2-7
size: .
CDR3: CAISLGQGRDEQYF
DNA: TGTGCCATTTCCTTGGGGCAAGGTAGAGACGAGCAGTACTTC

V: TRBV27
D: .
J: TRBJ2-7
size: .
CDR3: CASSLYGRSEQYF
DNA: TGTGCCAGCAGTTTATATGGGAGATCCGAGCAGTACTTC

V: TRBV25-1
D: TRBD2
J: TRBJ2-3
size: few
CDR3: CASSEGGADTQYF
DNA: TGTGCCAGCAGTGAAGGGGGGGCAGATACGCAGTATTTT

V: TRBV28
D: TRBD2
J: TRBJ2-7
size: .
CDR3: CASSYTGTIREQYF
DNA: TGTGCCAGCAGTTACACCGGGACTATCCGCGAGCAGTACTTC

V: TRBV6-1
D: .
J: TRBJ1-5
size: .
CDR3: CASSEGGGGQPQHF
DNA: TGTGCCAGCAGTGAGGGAGGGGGGGGTCAGCCCCAGCATTTT

V: TRBV5-1
D: .
J: TRBJ1-2
size: once
CDR3: CASSLREGPYGYTF
DNA: TGCGCCAGCAGCTTGAGGGAGGGTCCTTATGGCTACACCTTC

V: TRBV6-1
D: .
J: TRBJ2-5
size: .
CDR3: CASSSRGAETQYF
DNA: TGTGCCAGCAGCAGTCGGGGGGCGGAGACCCAGTACTTC

V: TRBV2
D: TRBD1
J: TRBJ1-5
size: .
CDR3: CASSEDRVYQPQHF
DNA: TGTGCCAGCAGTGAGGACAGGGTTTATCAGCCCCAGCATTTT

V: TRBV6-1
D: .
J: TRBJ2-1
size: .
CDR3: CASSGEGQVFTHEQFF
DNA: TGTGCCAGCAGTGGGGAGGGACAGGTATTTACGCATGAGCAGTTCTTC

V: TRBV9
D: TRBD1
J: TRBJ1-2
size: .
CDR3: CASTGTGGKDGYTF
DNA: TGTGCCAGCACCGGCACAGGGGGGAAGGATGGCTACACCTTC

V: TRBV15
D: TRBD2
J: TRBJ2-1
size: once
CDR3: CATSRDPAGGSYNEQFF
DNA: TGTGCCACCAGCAGAGATCCGGCGGGAGGGAGTTACAATGAGCAGTTCTTC

V: TRBV11-2
D: .
J: TRBJ1-5
size: .
CDR3: CASSLARGGQGPQHF
DNA: TGTGCCAGCAGCCTCGCTAGGGGGGGGCAAGGGCCCCAGCATTTT

V: TRBV7-3
D: TRBD2
J: TRBJ2-3
size: .
CDR3: CASSLRGSGGLSTDTQYF
DNA: TGTGCCAGCAGCTTACGGGGTAGCGGGGGACTTAGCACAGATACGCAGTATTTT

V: TRBV5-1
D: .
J: TRBJ2-5
size: .
CDR3: CASSFDGHLYQETQYF
DNA: TGCGCCAGCAGCTTCGACGGACATCTGTACCAAGAGACCCAGTACTTC

V: TRBV6-1
D: .
J: TRBJ1-2
size: .
CDR3: CASSPESAEVSGYTF
DNA: TGTGCCAGCAGTCCAGAATCCGCCGAGGTTAGTGGCTACACCTTC

V: TRBV27
D: TRBD1
J: TRBJ1-5
size: .
CDR3: CASSLSGDREGVSNQPQHF
DNA: TGTGCCAGCAGTTTATCTGGGGACAGGGAAGGCGTTAGCAATCAGCCCCAGCATTTT

V: TRBV14
D: TRBD2
J: TRBJ2-5
size: few
CDR3: CASSPGLDFEETQYF
DNA: TGTGCCAGCAGCCCGGGACTAGATTTTGAGGAGACCCAGTACTTC

V: TRBV2
D: .
J: TRBJ1-1
size: .
CDR3: CASRAMITEAFF
DNA: TGTGCCAGCAGGGCAATGATTACTGAAGCTTTCTTT

V: TRBV9
D: TRBD1
J: TRBJ1-1
size: .
CDR3: CASSVSGGLRTEAFF
DNA: TGTGCCAGCAGCGTATCAGGGGGCCTTAGGACTGAAGCTTTCTTT

V: TRBV7-3
D: .
J: TRBJ2-2
size: .
CDR3: CASSLSGPNTGELFF
DNA: TGTGCCAGCAGCTTAAGCGGTCCGAACACCGGGGAGCTGTTTTTT

V: TRBV19
D: .
J: TRBJ2-1
size: many
CDR3: CASSKGEAYNEQFF
DNA: TGTGCCAGTAGTAAGGGGGAAGCCTACAATGAGCAGTTCTTC

V: TRBV2
D: TRBD1
J: TRBJ1-4
size: .
CDR3: CASSERRGEKLFF
DNA: TGTGCCAGCAGTGAACGCAGGGGGGAAAAACTGTTTTTT

V: TRBV5-1
D: TRBD2
J: TRBJ2-7
size: .
CDR3: CASSLVGSGGAYEQYF
DNA: TGCGCCAGCAGCTTGGTTGGTAGCGGGGGGGCCTACGAGCAGTACTTC

V: TRBV6-1
D: .
J: TRBJ1-2
size: .
CDR3: CASSGGAGGYTF
DNA: TGTGCCAGCAGTGGCGGGGCTGGTGGCTACACCTTC

V: TRBV9
D: TRBD2
J: TRBJ2-7
size: .
CDR3: CASNPSGGAYEQYF
DNA: TGTGCCAGCAACCCTAGCGGGGGGGCCTACGAGCAGTACTTC

V: TRBV27
D: TRBD1
J: TRBJ2-3
size: .
CDR3: CASSFPGGPGQVLSDTQYF
DNA: TGTGCCAGCAGTTTCCCAGGGGGGCCGGGACAGGTATTATCAGATACGCAGTATTTT

V: TRBV2
D: .
J: TRBJ1-1
size: once
CDR3: CASSEYPRGSTEAFF
DNA: TGTGCCAGCAGTGAGTACCCCAGGGGAAGCACTGAAGCTTTCTTT

V: TRBV5-4
D: .
J: TRBJ1-2
size: .
CDR3: CASSLGTGRYGYTF
DNA: TGTGCCAGCAGCTTGGGTACAGGGCGATATGGCTACACCTTC